This note documents a single T cell receptor beta chain sequence. This CDR3 contains 14 residues. The V and J ends lost 2 bases and 7 bases respectively, with 13 bases between them. Germline CDR1 reads SGHDT; CDR2 reads YYEEEE. Profiled with immunoSEQ multiplex PCR; TCRdb holds only in-frame clones, not every one. The data show about 4,500 clones, with approximately 90% seen just once and roughly 5.6% held by the top ten. The record originates from a study of tumor T cells in aggressive B-cell lymphoma. The rearrangement uses TRBV5-6 and TRBJ1-5; D is unclear. The material sequenced was tumor tissue. The clonotype was recovered from an adult with diffuse large B cell lymphoma. CDR3 in amino acids: CASSFRGLGQPQHF. The CDR3 region has the DNA TGTGCCAGCAGCTTCAGAGGGCTTGGACAGCCCCAGCATTTT.